This note documents a single T cell receptor (beta chain) sequence. Its antigen is unknown. The CDR3 is 16 residues long. The ends were cut back, 6 bases at V and 5 bases at J, with 22 bases in the middle. Per the germline V gene, CDR1 is SGHAT and CDR2 is FQNNGV. This sample was included in a study of cytomegalovirus exposure and HLA in healthy donors. Study overall: Researchers previously reported finding fewer than 140 million unique TCR beta sequences from 170 million or so T cells.

Researchers ran the PCR with 60 Vbeta and 13 Jbeta primers. The protocol was immunoSEQ multiplex PCR, while the TCRdb copy is restricted to in-frame clones and leaves out a portion. Among about 190,000 clones listed, over 80% were seen once. Study results and caveats: Later analysis placed DRB1 highest and HLA-C lowest in TCR association rates, which differed by HLA locus. According to the study, roughly 160 TCR beta chains were cytomegalovirus-associated.

The chain employs TRBV11-2 and TRBJ2-5, with D possibly TRBD1 on 5 matching bases. The sequenced sample consisted of PBMCs. This TCR was recovered from a middle-aged man in good health and CMV-seropositive. CDR3 protein: CASRKTKAGRWETQYF. The DNA of the CDR3 is TGTGCCAGCAGAAAAACAAAGGCAGGGCGTTGGGAGACCCAGTACTTC.